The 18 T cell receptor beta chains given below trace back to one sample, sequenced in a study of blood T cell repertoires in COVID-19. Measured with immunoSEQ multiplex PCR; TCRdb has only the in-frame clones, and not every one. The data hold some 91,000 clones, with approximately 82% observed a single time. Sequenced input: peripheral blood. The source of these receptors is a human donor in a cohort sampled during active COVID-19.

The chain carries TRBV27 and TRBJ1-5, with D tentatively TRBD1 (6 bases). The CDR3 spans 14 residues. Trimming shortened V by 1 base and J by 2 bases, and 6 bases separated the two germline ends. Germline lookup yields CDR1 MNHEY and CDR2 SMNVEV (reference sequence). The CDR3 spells CASSLYRGNQPQHF. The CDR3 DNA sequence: TGTGCCAGCAGTTTATACAGGGGCAATCAGCCCCAGCATTTT.

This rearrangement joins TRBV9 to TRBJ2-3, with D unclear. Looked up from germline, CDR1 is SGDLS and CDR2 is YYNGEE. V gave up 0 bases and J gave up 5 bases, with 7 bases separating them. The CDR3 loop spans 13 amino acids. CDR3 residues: CASSVVVQDTQYF. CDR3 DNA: TGTGCCAGCAGCGTAGTAGTTCAAGATACGCAGTATTTT. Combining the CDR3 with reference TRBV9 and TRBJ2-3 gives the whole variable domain DSGVTQTPKHLITATGQRVTLRCSPRSGDLSVYWYQQSLDQGLQFLIQYYNGEERAKGNILERFSAQQFPDLHSELNLSSLELGDSALYFCASSVVVQDTQYFGPGTRLTVL.

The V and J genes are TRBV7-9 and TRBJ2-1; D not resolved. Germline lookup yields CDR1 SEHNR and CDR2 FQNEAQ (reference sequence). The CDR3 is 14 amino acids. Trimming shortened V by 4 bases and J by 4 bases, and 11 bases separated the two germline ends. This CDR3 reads CASSYVTGYNEQFF. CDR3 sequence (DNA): TGTGCCAGCAGCTACGTAACCGGGTACAATGAGCAGTTCTTC.

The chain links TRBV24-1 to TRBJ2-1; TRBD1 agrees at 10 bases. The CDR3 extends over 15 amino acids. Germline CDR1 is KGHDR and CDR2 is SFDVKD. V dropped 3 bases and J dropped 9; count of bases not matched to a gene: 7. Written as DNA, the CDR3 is TGTGCCACCAGTGATGGTGGGACAGGGGCCACTGAGCAGTTCTTC. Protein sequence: CATSDGGTGATEQFF.

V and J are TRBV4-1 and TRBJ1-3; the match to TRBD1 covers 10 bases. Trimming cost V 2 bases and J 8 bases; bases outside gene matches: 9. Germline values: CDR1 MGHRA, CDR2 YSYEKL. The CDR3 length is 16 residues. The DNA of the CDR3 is TGCGCCAGCAGCCAAAGGATTCGACAGGGGGCGGACACCATATATTTT. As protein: CASSQRIRQGADTIYF.

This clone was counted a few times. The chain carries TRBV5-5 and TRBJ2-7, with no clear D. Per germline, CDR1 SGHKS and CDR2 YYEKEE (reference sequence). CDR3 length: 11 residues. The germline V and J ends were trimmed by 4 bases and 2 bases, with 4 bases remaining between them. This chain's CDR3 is CASSTAYEQYF. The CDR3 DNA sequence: TGTGCCAGCAGCACGGCCTACGAGCAGTACTTC.

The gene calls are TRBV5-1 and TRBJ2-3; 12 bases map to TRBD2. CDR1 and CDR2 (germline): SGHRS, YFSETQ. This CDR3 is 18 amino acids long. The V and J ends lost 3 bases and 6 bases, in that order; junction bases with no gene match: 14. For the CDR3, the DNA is TGCGCCAGCAGCTCGGCCCCTAGCGGGAGGGCCCTGGACGATACGCAGTATTTT. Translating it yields CASSSAPSGRALDDTQYF.

The CDR3: CASSLRGRNEKLFF. The CDR3 nucleotides read TGTGCCAGCAGCCTCAGGGGGAGGAATGAAAAACTGTTTTTT. The chain links TRBV2 to TRBJ1-4; 7 nucleotides line up with TRBD1. The junction had 6 bases not matched to a gene; V was cut back by 6 bases and J by 5 bases. Germline V gene lookup returns CDR1 SNHLY and CDR2 FYNNEI. The length of the CDR3 is 14 residues.

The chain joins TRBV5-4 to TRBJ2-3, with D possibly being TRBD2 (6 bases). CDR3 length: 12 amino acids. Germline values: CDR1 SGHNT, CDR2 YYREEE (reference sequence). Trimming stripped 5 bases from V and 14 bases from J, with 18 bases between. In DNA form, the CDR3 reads TGTGCCAGCAGACTCGACTGGCGGGAACTGTATTTT. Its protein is CASRLDWRELYF.

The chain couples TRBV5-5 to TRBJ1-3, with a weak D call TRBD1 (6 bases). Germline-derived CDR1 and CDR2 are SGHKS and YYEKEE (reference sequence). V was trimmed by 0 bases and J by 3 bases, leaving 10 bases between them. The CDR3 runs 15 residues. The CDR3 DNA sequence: TGTGCCAGCAGCTTGGACCGGGACAATGGAAACACCATATATTTT. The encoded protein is CASSLDRDNGNTIYF.

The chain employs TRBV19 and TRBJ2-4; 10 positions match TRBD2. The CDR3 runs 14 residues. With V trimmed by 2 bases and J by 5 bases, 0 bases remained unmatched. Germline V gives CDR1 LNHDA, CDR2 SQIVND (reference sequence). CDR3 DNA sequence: TGTGCCAGTAGTATACTAGCGGGGGAAAACATTCAGTACTTC. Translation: CASSILAGENIQYF.

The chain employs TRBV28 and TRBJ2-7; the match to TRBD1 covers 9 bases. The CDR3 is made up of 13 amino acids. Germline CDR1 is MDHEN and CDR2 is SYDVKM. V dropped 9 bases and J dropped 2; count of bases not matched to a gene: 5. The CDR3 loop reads CASSTGGAYEQYF. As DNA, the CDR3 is TGTGCCAGTTCCACAGGGGGCGCCTACGAGCAGTACTTC.

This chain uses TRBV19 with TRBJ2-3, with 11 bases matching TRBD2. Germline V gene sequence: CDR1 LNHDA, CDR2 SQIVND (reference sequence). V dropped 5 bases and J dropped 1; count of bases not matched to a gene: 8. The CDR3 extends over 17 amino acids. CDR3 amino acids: CASSLVAGGPRTDTQYF. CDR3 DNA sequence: TGTGCCAGTAGTCTCGTAGCGGGAGGGCCACGCACAGATACGCAGTATTTT.

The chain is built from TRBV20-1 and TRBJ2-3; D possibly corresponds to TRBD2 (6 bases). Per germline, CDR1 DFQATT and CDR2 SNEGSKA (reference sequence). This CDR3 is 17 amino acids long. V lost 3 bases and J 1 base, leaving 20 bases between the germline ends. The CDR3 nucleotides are TGCAGTGCTAGTAGGAGTTGGACTATATCGGGCACAGATACGCAGTATTTT. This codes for CSASRSWTISGTDTQYF.

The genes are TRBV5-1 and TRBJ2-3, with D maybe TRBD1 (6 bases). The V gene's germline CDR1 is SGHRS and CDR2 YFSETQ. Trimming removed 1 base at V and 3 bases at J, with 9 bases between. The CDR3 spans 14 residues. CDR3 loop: CASSLLGATDTQYF. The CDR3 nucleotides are TGCGCCAGCAGCTTGCTGGGGGCTACAGATACGCAGTATTTT.

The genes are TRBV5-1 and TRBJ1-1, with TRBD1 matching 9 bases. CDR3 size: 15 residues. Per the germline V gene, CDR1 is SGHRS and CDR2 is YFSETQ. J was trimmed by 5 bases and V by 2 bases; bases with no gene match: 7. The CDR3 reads CASSLQGAGETEAFF. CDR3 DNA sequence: TGCGCCAGCAGCTTACAGGGGGCCGGAGAGACTGAAGCTTTCTTT.

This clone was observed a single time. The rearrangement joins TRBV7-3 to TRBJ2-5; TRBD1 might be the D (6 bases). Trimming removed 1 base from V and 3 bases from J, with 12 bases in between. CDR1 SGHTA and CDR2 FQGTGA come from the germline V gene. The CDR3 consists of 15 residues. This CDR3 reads CASSLNRAGEETQYF. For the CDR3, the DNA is TGTGCCAGCAGCTTAAACAGGGCAGGGGAAGAGACCCAGTACTTC.

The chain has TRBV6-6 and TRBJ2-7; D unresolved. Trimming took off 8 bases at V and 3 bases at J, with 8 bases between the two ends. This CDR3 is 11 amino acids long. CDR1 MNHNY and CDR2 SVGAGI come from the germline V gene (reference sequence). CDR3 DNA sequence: TGTGCCAGCGCTCGCGGCTACGAGCAGTACTTC. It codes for CASARGYEQYF.